This T cell receptor (beta chain) was documented in a study of regulatory T cells in long-lasting Graves disease. The time point: newly diagnosed GD, antithyroid drugs for less than 3 months. From RNA extracted from PBMCs, the TCR library was made. According to the study, TCR beta libraries were built with iRepertoire HTBI primers and CDR3-region Arm-PCR. MiXCR was run by TCRdb on the multiplex PCR reads, yielding one entry per CDR3 protein. The data contain around 450,000 distinct CDR3 sequences, around 16% of them singletons. The V gene lost 6 bases and the J gene lost 8 bases, with 10 bases spanning the gap. The germline V gene has CDR1 MNHEY and CDR2 SMNVEV (reference sequence). This CDR3 is built from 12 residues. The sample was also reused in another study, on T cells in Graves' hyperthyroidism and ophthalmopathy.

Sequencing was performed on peripheral blood mononuclear cells (PBMCs), taken at new diagnosis, from a patient treated with antithyroid drugs. This TCR came from a man aged 35 to 55 with Graves disease. This chain connects TRBV27 to TRBJ1-4, with unresolved D. CDR3 DNA sequence: TGTGCCAGCAGATCGCGCCGGGAAAAACTGTTTTTT. This translates into CASRSRREKLFF.